The 21 T cell receptor beta chains given below trace back to one sample, sequenced in a study of blood T cell repertoires in COVID-19. Profiled with immunoSEQ multiplex PCR; TCRdb holds only in-frame clones, not every one. The repertoire holds some 60,000 clones, approximately 80% seen once, with roughly 7% in the top ten. Material: peripheral blood. Receptors were obtained from a man aged 55-75 years with acute or convalescent COVID-19.

The rearrangement uses TRBV2 and TRBJ2-5; 7 bases map to TRBD1. The CDR3 is 14 residues long. Germline V lookup: CDR1 SNHLY, CDR2 FYNNEI. V lost 8 bases and J lost 5; bases outside the gene matches: 11. This chain's CDR3 is CASSWTGQTETQYF. Here the CDR3 DNA reads TGTGCCAGCTCCTGGACGGGACAGACGGAGACCCAGTACTTC.

The chain recombines TRBV13 with TRBJ2-3, with a weak D call TRBD2 (6 bases). V gave up 3 bases and J gave up 3 bases, with 10 bases separating them. This CDR3 is 14 amino acids long. Germline V CDR1 and CDR2: PRHDT, FYEKMQ (reference sequence). This CDR3 is CASSLRRETDTQYF. The CDR3 DNA reads TGTGCCAGCAGCTTGAGGAGGGAGACAGATACGCAGTATTTT. The full variable domain, its missing parts supplied by reference TRBV13 and TRBJ2-3, is AAGVIQSPRHLIKEKRETATLKCYPIPRHDTVYWYQQGPGQDPQFLISFYEKMQSDKGSIPDRFSAQQFSDYHSELNMSSLELGDSALYFCASSLRRETDTQYFGPGTRLTVL.

This chain's CDR3 is CASSWRQITRNEQFF. The DNA for the CDR3 is TGCGCCAGCAGCTGGAGACAGATTACAAGGAATGAGCAGTTCTTC. The chain joins TRBV5-1 to TRBJ2-1; D perhaps matches TRBD1 (5 bases). V lost 3 bases and J lost 7, with 17 bases in between. Germline V gene data show CDR1 as SGHRS and CDR2 as YFSETQ. CDR3 length: 15 residues.

This chain connects TRBV6-1 to TRBJ2-7; 10 bases are a match to TRBD1. CDR3 length: 16 amino acids. CDR1 and CDR2 from the germline V gene are MNHNS and SASEGT. V trimming: 2 bases; J trimming: 6 bases; junction bases outside the gene matches: 10. As DNA, the CDR3 is TGTGCCAGCAGTGAAAGGGGGACAGGGGATATAAGCGAGCAGTACTTC. Amino acid sequence: CASSERGTGDISEQYF.

The V gene is TRBV2, the J gene TRBJ1-4; 9 positions agree with TRBD1. The CDR3 covers 14 residues. From germline, CDR1 is SNHLY and CDR2 FYNNEI. V dropped 7 bases and J dropped 4; count of bases not matched to a gene: 4. CDR3 sequence (DNA): TGTGCCAGCATCGGGGACAGGGTTAATGAAAAACTGTTTTTT. Residues: CASIGDRVNEKLFF.

The genes are TRBV5-1 and TRBJ2-1; a weak D match, TRBD2 (5 bases). Germline V gives CDR1 SGHRS, CDR2 YFSETQ. This CDR3 comprises 15 residues. V gave up 0 bases and J gave up 2 bases, with 9 bases separating them. CDR3 DNA: TGCGCCAGCAGCTTGGCGGGGATGACCTACAATGAGCAGTTCTTC. Protein: CASSLAGMTYNEQFF. The full variable domain, its missing parts supplied by reference TRBV5-1 and TRBJ2-1, is KAGVTQTPRYLIKTRGQQVTLSCSPISGHRSVSWYQQTPGQGLQFLFEYFSETQRNKGNFPGRFSGRQFSNSRSEMNVSTLELGDSALYLCASSLAGMTYNEQFFGPGTRLTVL.

The rearrangement joins TRBV6-6 to TRBJ2-7; tentatively, D is TRBD1 (6 bases). This CDR3 comprises 13 residues. With 7 bases removed from V and 3 bases from J, the gap between germline ends came to 13 bases. Per the germline V gene, CDR1 is MNHNY and CDR2 is SVGAGI (reference sequence). This chain's CDR3 is CASTLQGRYEQYF. CDR3 DNA sequence: TGTGCCAGCACGCTACAGGGTCGCTACGAGCAGTACTTC.

The rearrangement joins TRBV5-6 to TRBJ2-1; TRBD1 aligns across 9 bases. The CDR3 covers 13 residues. Germline-derived CDR1 and CDR2 are SGHDT and YYEEEE. With 5 bases clipped from V and 8 bases from J, the junction kept 5 bases outside the gene matches. This CDR3 is CASRGQGRDEQFF. The CDR3 DNA follows: TGTGCCAGCAGAGGACAGGGGCGGGATGAGCAGTTCTTC.

CDR3 region: CATSDPGLAGGKGSYNEQFF. The CDR3 coding sequence is TGTGCCACCAGTGACCCTGGACTAGCGGGGGGGAAAGGCTCCTACAATGAGCAGTTCTTC. J is TRBJ2-1 and V is TRBV24-1; TRBD2 aligns across 15 bases. Germline V lookup: CDR1 KGHDR, CDR2 SFDVKD. This CDR3 spans 20 amino acids. V was pared by 4 bases and J by 0 bases, with 9 bases of the junction left unmatched.

The rearrangement uses TRBV5-4 and TRBJ2-2; possible D gene TRBD1, 6 bases. The CDR3 spans 14 residues. With 0 bases removed from V and 7 bases from J, the gap between germline ends came to 10 bases. Per germline, CDR1 SGHNT and CDR2 YYREEE (reference sequence). CDR3 amino acids: CASSLDRVVGELFF. The CDR3 DNA is TGTGCCAGCAGCTTGGACAGGGTGGTCGGGGAGCTGTTTTTT.

The rearrangement uses TRBV19 and TRBJ1-6; D call uncertain. The germline CDR1 and CDR2 sequences are LNHDA and SQIVND (reference sequence). V lost 5 bases, J lost 8 bases, and 13 bases lay in between. CDR3 length: 14 residues. CDR3 nucleotide sequence: TGTGCCAGTAGTCCTCGAACCGGGGATTCACCCCTCCACTTT. Its protein is CASSPRTGDSPLHF.

The chain combines TRBV5-6 with TRBJ2-1, with 9 bases fitting TRBD1. V lost 4 bases to trimming and J lost 8 bases; unmatched junction nucleotides: 4. The CDR3 consists of 13 residues. Germline V gene data show CDR1 as SGHDT and CDR2 as YYEEEE. The CDR3 reads CASSADRGDEQFF. The CDR3 DNA sequence: TGTGCCAGCAGCGCGGACAGGGGCGATGAGCAGTTCTTC.

V is TRBV6-1 and J is TRBJ2-2, with 16 positions matching TRBD2. This CDR3 has 17 amino acids. The V gene's germline CDR1 is MNHNS and CDR2 SASEGT. Trimming at V came to 4 bases and at J to 7 bases, leaving 6 bases not matched to a gene. The CDR3 loop reads CASSAGLAGGLGGELFF. The CDR3 coding sequence is TGTGCCAGCAGTGCGGGACTAGCGGGGGGGCTAGGCGGGGAGCTGTTTTTT.

The rearrangement links TRBV27 to TRBJ1-6; D unresolved. From germline, CDR1 is MNHEY and CDR2 SMNVEV (reference sequence). CDR3 length equals 16 residues. V was pared by 3 bases and J by 0 bases, with 9 bases between. DNA for the CDR3: TGTGCCAGCAGTTTTCAATCTAGCTCCTATAATTCACCCCTCCACTTT. This sequence encodes CASSFQSSSYNSPLHF.

The chain is built from TRBV28 and TRBJ1-2; a possible D gene is TRBD1 (5 bases). The CDR3 extends over 13 amino acids. Trimming removed 6 bases at V and 8 bases at J, with 16 bases between. CDR1 and CDR2 from the germline V gene are MDHEN and SYDVKM. This chain's CDR3 is CASSRDSKQGYTF. CDR3 in DNA: TGTGCCAGCAGCCGGGACTCCAAGCAGGGCTACACCTTC.

V and J are TRBV7-2 and TRBJ2-7; 9 bases match TRBD2. J lost 2 bases, V lost 8 bases, and 10 bases had no gene match. The germline V gene encodes CDR1 SGHTA and CDR2 FQGNSA. The CDR3 loop spans 15 amino acids. The CDR3 reads CASVRLAGGTYEQYF. CDR3 nucleotides: TGTGCCAGCGTCCGTCTGGCGGGGGGGACCTACGAGCAGTACTTC.

V usage is TRBV11-2 and J usage is TRBJ1-2; D gene unclear. Looked up from germline, CDR1 is SGHAT and CDR2 is FQNNGV. This CDR3 contains 14 residues. The V end lost 1 base, the J end lost 2 bases, and 8 bases lay between the germline ends. CDR3 sequence: CASSLVTGNYGYTF. The CDR3 DNA reads TGTGCCAGCAGCTTAGTTACGGGAAACTATGGCTACACCTTC.

V is TRBV18 and J is TRBJ1-1, with D unclear. Germline CDR1 and CDR2: KGHSH and LQKENI. The CDR3 runs 16 residues. V shed 0 bases and J shed 0 bases, with 11 bases lying between them. CDR3 sequence reads: CASSPPPRRMNTEAFF. DNA of the CDR3: TGTGCCAGCTCACCACCGCCCAGGAGGATGAACACTGAAGCTTTCTTT. The full variable domain, with the rest looked up from reference TRBV18 and TRBJ1-1, is NAGVMQNPRHLVRRRGQEARLRCSPMKGHSHVYWYRQLPEEGLKFMVYLQKENIIDESGMPKERFSAEFPKEGPSILRIQQVVRGDSAAYFCASSPPPRRMNTEAFFGQGTRLTVV.

The chain joins TRBV29-1 to TRBJ2-7; no reliable D call. Germline V gives CDR1 SQVTM, CDR2 ANQGSEA. V gave up 2 bases and J gave up 4 bases, with 9 bases separating them. The CDR3 is 12 residues long. The CDR3 DNA reads as TGCAGCGTTGAAAGGTCGAGGTACGAGCAGTACTTC. It translates to CSVERSRYEQYF.

This chain links TRBV7-3 with TRBJ2-1; 8 bases are a match to TRBD2. The V segment lost 5 bases and the J segment 9 bases; nucleotides outside the gene matches: 6. Per the germline V gene, CDR1 is SGHTA and CDR2 is FQGTGA. There are 13 residues in the CDR3. The CDR3 DNA sequence: TGTGCCAGCAGCCTATCGGGACTAGGTGAGCAGTTCTTC. As protein: CASSLSGLGEQFF.

The V gene is TRBV3-1 (or the pseudogene TRBV3-2), the J gene TRBJ2-1; 7 positions match TRBD2. Trimming at V came to 2 bases and at J to 5 bases, leaving 9 bases not matched to a gene. Germline V CDR1 and CDR2: LGHDT, YNNKEL (reference sequence). The CDR3 covers 16 residues. CDR3 sequence: CASSQFGGSVNNEQFF. The CDR3 DNA is TGTGCCAGCAGCCAATTCGGGGGGTCCGTGAACAATGAGCAGTTCTTC.